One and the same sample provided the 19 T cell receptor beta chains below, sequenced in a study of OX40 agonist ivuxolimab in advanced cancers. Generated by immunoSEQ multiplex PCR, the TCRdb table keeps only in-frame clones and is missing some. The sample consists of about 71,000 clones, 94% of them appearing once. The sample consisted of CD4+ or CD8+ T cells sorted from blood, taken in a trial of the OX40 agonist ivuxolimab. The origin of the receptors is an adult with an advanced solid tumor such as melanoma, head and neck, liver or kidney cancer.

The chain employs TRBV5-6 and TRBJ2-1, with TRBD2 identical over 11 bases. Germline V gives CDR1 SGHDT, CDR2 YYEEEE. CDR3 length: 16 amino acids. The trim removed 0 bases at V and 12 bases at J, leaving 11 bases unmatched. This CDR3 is CASSLAPSGGSGGQFF. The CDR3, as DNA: TGTGCCAGCAGCTTGGCGCCTAGCGGGGGGTCCGGCGGGCAGTTCTTC.

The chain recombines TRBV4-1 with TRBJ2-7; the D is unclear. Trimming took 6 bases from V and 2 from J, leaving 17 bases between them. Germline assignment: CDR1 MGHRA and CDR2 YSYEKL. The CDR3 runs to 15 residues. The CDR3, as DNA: TGCGCCAGCAGTCCCCTATTGTCAGGTGCCTACGAGCAGTACTTC. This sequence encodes CASSPLLSGAYEQYF.

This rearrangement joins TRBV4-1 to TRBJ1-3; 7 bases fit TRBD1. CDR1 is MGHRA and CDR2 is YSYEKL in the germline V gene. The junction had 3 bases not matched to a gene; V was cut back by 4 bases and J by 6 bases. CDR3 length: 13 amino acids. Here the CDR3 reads CASSPEGANTIYF. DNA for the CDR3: TGCGCCAGCAGCCCGGAGGGGGCAAACACCATATATTTT.

CDR3 loop: CASSLVPNDREAGELFF. The CDR3 DNA sequence: TGTGCCAGCAGCTTAGTCCCCAACGACAGGGAGGCCGGGGAGCTGTTTTTT. The gene calls are TRBV11-2 and TRBJ2-2, with D possibly TRBD1 on 7 matching bases. Trimming took off 1 base at V and 6 bases at J, with 18 bases between the two ends. Germline CDR1 reads SGHAT; CDR2 reads FQNNGV. CDR3 length: 17 amino acids.

CDR3 nucleotides: TGCGCCAGCAGCCAGCAACAGGGCAATCAGCCCCAGCATTTT. Its translation: CASSQQQGNQPQHF. This chain links TRBV4-1 with TRBJ1-5; the D gene is possibly TRBD1 (5 bases). The CDR3 has 14 amino acids. Trimming stripped 3 bases from V and 2 bases from J, with 8 bases between. CDR1 is MGHRA, CDR2 YSYEKL, per germline.

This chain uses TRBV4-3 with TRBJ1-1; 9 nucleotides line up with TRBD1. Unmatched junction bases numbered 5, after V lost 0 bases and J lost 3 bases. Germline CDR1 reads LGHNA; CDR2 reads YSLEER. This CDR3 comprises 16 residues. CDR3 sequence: CASSQDSGTGYTEAFF. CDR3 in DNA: TGCGCCAGCAGCCAAGATTCGGGGACAGGGTACACTGAAGCTTTCTTT.

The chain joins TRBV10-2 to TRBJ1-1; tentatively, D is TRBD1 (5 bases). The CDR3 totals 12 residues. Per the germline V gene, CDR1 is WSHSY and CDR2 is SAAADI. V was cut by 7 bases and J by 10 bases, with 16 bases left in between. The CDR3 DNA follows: TGCGCCAGCAAGGACGGGGGTGGGGGAGCTTTCTTT. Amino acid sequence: CASKDGGGGAFF.

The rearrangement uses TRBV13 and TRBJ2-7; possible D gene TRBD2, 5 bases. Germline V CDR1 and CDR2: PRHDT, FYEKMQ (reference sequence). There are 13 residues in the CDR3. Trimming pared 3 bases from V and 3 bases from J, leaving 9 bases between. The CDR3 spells CASSFRGNYEQYF. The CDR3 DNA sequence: TGTGCCAGCAGCTTTCGAGGGAACTACGAGCAGTACTTC.

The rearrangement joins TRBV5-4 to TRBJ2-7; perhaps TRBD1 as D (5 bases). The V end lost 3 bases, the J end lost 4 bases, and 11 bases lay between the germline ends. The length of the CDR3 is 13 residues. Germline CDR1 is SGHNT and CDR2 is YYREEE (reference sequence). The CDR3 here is CASSYRQSYEQYF. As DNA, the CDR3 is TGTGCCAGCAGCTACCGACAGAGTTACGAGCAGTACTTC. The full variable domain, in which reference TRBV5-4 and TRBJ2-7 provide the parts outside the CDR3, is ETGVTQSPTHLIKTRGQQVTLRCSSQSGHNTVSWYQQALGQGPQFIFQYYREEENGRGNFPPRFSGLQFPNYSSELNVNALELDDSALYLCASSYRQSYEQYFGPGTRLTVT.

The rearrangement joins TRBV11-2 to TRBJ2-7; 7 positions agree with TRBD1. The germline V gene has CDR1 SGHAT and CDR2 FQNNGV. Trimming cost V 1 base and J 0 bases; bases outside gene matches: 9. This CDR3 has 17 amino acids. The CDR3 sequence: CASSLGKRTGHSYEQYF. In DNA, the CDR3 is TGTGCCAGCAGCTTAGGAAAAAGGACAGGTCACTCCTACGAGCAGTACTTC.

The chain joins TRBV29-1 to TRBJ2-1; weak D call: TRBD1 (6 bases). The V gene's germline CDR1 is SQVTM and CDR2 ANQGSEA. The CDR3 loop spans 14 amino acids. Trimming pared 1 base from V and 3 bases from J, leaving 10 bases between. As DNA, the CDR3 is TGCAGCGTTGAAGGCAGGGGTCTCTACAATGAGCAGTTCTTC. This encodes CSVEGRGLYNEQFF.

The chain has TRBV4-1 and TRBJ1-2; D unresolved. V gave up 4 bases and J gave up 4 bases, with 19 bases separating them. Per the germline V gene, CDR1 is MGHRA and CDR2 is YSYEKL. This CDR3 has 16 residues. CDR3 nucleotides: TGCGCCAGCAGCCCCCAAGGTCTGGAGGCCTTCTATGGCTACACCTTC. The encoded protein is CASSPQGLEAFYGYTF.

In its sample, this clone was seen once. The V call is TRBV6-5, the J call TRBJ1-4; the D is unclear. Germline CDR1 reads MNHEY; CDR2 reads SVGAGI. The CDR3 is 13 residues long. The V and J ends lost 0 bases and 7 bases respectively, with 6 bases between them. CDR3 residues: CASSYSNGEKLFF. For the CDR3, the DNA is TGTGCCAGCAGTTACTCGAATGGTGAAAAACTGTTTTTT.

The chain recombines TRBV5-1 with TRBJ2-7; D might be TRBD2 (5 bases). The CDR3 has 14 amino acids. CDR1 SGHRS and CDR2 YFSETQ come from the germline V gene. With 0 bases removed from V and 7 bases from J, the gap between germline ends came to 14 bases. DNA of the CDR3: TGCGCCAGCAGCTTGGCCGGCGGGTCTCGGGAGCAGTACTTC. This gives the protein CASSLAGGSREQYF.

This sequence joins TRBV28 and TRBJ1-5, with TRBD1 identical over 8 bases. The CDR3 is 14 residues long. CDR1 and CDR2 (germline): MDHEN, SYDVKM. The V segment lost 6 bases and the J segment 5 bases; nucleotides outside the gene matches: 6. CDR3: CASSVGQGDQPQHF. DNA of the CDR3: TGTGCCAGCAGCGTAGGACAGGGCGATCAGCCCCAGCATTTT.

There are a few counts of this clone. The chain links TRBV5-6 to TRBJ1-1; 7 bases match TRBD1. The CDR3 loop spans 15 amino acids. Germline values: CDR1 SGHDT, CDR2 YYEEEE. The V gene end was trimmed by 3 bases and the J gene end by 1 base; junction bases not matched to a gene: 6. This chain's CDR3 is CASSSWTGRNTEAFF. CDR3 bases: TGTGCCAGCAGCTCCTGGACAGGACGGAACACTGAAGCTTTCTTT.

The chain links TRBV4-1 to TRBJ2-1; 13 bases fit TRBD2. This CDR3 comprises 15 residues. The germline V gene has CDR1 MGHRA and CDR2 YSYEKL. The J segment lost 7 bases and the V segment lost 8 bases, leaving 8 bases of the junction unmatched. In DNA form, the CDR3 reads TGCGCCAGCGGGCTACTAGCGGGGGGGTGGAATGAGCAGTTCTTC. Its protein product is CASGLLAGGWNEQFF.

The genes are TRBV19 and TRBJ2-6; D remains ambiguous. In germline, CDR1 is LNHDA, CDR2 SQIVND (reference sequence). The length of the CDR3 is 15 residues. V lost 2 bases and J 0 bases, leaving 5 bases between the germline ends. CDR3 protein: CASSIQSSGANVLTF. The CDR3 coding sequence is TGTGCCAGTAGTATACAGAGCTCTGGGGCCAACGTCCTGACTTTC. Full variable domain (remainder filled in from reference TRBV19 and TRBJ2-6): DGGITQSPKYLFRKEGQNVTLSCEQNLNHDAMYWYRQDPGQGLRLIYYSQIVNDFQKGDIAEGYSVSREKKESFPLTVTSAQKNPTAFYLCASSIQSSGANVLTFGAGSRLTVL.

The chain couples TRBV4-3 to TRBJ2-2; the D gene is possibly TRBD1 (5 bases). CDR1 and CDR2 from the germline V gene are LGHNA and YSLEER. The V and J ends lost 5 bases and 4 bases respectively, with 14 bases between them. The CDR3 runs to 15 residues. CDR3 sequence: CASSRGQPTTGELFF. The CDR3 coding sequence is TGCGCCAGCAGCAGGGGCCAACCAACCACCGGGGAGCTGTTTTTT.